These 27 T cell receptor beta chains were all obtained from the same sample, sequenced in a study of T cells after posttransplantation cyclophosphamide. Controls had myeloablative marrow grafts with methotrexate and calcineurin inhibitor, sampled at 1 year. Clones were read by immunoSEQ multiplex PCR, and TCRdb kept only the in-frame ones, dropping some. Among roughly 4,600 clones listed, almost 85% were seen once. This sample comprised PBMCs, obtained after an allogeneic stem cell transplant with a calcineurin inhibitor and methotrexate. The receptors here all came from a male patient in his thirties or forties who received an allogeneic stem cell transplant from an unrelated donor, was CMV-positive, and had chronic GVHD only. Some T cells may trace back to the graft donor.

J is TRBJ1-1 and V is TRBV2; 8 bases match TRBD1. This CDR3 comprises 15 residues. Losses at the gene ends were 5 bases for V and 2 bases for J; bases not matched to a gene: 7. Per germline, CDR1 SNHLY and CDR2 FYNNEI. The CDR3 DNA reads as TGTGCCAGCAGTAGAGACAGGGGAGCAAACACTGAAGCTTTCTTT. Encoded protein: CASSRDRGANTEAFF.

This chain joins TRBV19 and TRBJ1-1, with a weak D call TRBD1 (5 bases). V was cut by 7 bases and J by 4 bases, with 19 bases left in between. Germline CDR1 reads LNHDA; CDR2 reads SQIVND (reference sequence). The CDR3 consists of 15 residues. The CDR3: CASTPWGGRGTEAFF. The CDR3 bases are TGTGCCAGTACCCCGTGGGGGGGAAGGGGCACTGAAGCTTTCTTT.

The rearrangement links TRBV6-5 to TRBJ2-5, with TRBD2 matching over 10 bases. Trimming cost V 6 bases and J 1 base; bases outside gene matches: 5. This CDR3 comprises 15 residues. From germline, CDR1 is MNHEY and CDR2 SVGAGI. The CDR3 DNA reads as TGTGCCAGCAGCACTCTAGCGGGGGCCCAAGAGACCCAGTACTTC. Amino acids: CASSTLAGAQETQYF.

This clone has a single count. This chain connects TRBV18 to TRBJ2-7; no definite D call. V dropped 0 bases and J dropped 4 bases, with 7 bases sitting between them. This CDR3 spans 13 amino acids. Looked up from germline, CDR1 is KGHSH and CDR2 is LQKENI. CDR3 coding DNA: TGTGCCAGCTCACCACCCGACACTTACGAGCAGTACTTC. Translated, it gives CASSPPDTYEQYF.

V is TRBV30 and J is TRBJ2-3; 7 bases align to TRBD1. The CDR3 extends over 15 amino acids. From germline, CDR1 is GTSNPN and CDR2 SVGIG (reference sequence). Trimming took 0 bases from V and 2 from J; bases not matched to a gene: 5. In nucleotides, the CDR3 is TGTGCCTGGAGTGTAACAGGGGCCCTCACAGATACGCAGTATTTT. As protein: CAWSVTGALTDTQYF.

The genes are TRBV6-6 and TRBJ2-5, with TRBD2 matching over 13 bases. V lost 2 bases, J lost 3 bases, and 3 bases stayed unmatched. CDR3 size: 16 residues. Looked up from germline, CDR1 is MNHNY and CDR2 is SVGAGI (reference sequence). The CDR3 sequence: CASSYRGTSGEETQYF. CDR3 in DNA: TGTGCCAGCAGTTACCGGGGGACTAGCGGGGAAGAGACCCAGTACTTC.

This chain joins TRBV7-9 and TRBJ1-4, with 7 nucleotides matching TRBD1. V dropped 2 bases and J dropped 6; count of bases not matched to a gene: 3. This CDR3 contains 14 residues. Germline loops: CDR1 SEHNR, CDR2 FQNEAQ (reference sequence). Here the CDR3 DNA reads TGTGCCAGCAGCTTACAGGGGGGCTATGAAAAACTGTTTTTT. This codes for CASSLQGGYEKLFF.

The chain combines TRBV2 with TRBJ2-1; 7 positions agree with TRBD2. The CDR3 covers 13 residues. V was clipped by 4 bases and J by 8 bases; unmatched bases: 5. CDR1 and CDR2 (germline): SNHLY, FYNNEI. DNA for the CDR3: TGTGCCAGCAGTGGGGGGAGGGCGGATGAGCAGTTCTTC. Translating it yields CASSGGRADEQFF.

This chain connects TRBV29-1 to TRBJ1-1, with 7 bases matching TRBD1. The CDR3 runs to 14 residues. Germline V gives CDR1 SQVTM, CDR2 ANQGSEA. The trim removed 2 bases at V and 1 base at J, leaving 4 bases unmatched. CDR3: CSVEYRGKNTEAFF. Here the CDR3 DNA reads TGCAGCGTTGAATACAGGGGAAAGAACACTGAAGCTTTCTTT.

The chain employs TRBV11-1 and TRBJ1-2; D remains unclear. This CDR3 is 14 amino acids long. From germline, CDR1 is SGHAT and CDR2 FQDESV (reference sequence). V lost 5 bases, J lost 4 bases, and 14 bases lay in between. The CDR3 sequence: CASSDGGIRYGYTF. For the CDR3, the DNA is TGTGCCAGCAGCGATGGAGGAATCCGCTATGGCTACACCTTC.

V is TRBV5-1 and J is TRBJ2-7, with D uncertain. V was trimmed by 5 bases and J by 3 bases, leaving 12 bases between them. CDR1 SGHRS and CDR2 YFSETQ come from the germline V gene. This CDR3 comprises 13 residues. DNA for the CDR3: TGCGCCAGCAGAGAGTCAGGCCACTACGAGCAGTACTTC. The encoded protein is CASRESGHYEQYF. Looking up the rest from reference TRBV5-1 and TRBJ2-7 gives the full variable domain: KAGVTQTPRYLIKTRGQQVTLSCSPISGHRSVSWYQQTPGQGLQFLFEYFSETQRNKGNFPGRFSGRQFSNSRSEMNVSTLELGDSALYLCASRESGHYEQYFGPGTRLTVT.

The chain has TRBV7-9 and TRBJ1-1; D gene ambiguous. Per the germline V gene, CDR1 is SEHNR and CDR2 is FQNEAQ (reference sequence). The CDR3 contains 12 residues. V was cut by 4 bases and J by 3 bases, with 6 bases left in between. The DNA of the CDR3 is TGTGCCAGCAGCTCCATTTACACTGAAGCTTTCTTT. It yields the protein CASSSIYTEAFF.

This chain connects TRBV6-1 to TRBJ1-5; D gene unclear. CDR3 length equals 14 residues. Germline loops: CDR1 MNHNS, CDR2 SASEGT. Trimming took off 6 bases at V and 1 base at J, with 10 bases between the two ends. CDR3 in amino acids: CASRILGSNQPQHF. The CDR3 bases are TGTGCCAGCAGAATCCTCGGGAGCAATCAGCCCCAGCATTTT.

The V gene is TRBV6-1, the J gene TRBJ1-5; D ambiguous. V lost 2 bases and J 1 base, leaving 12 bases between the germline ends. CDR1 and CDR2 from the germline V gene are MNHNS and SASEGT. The CDR3 contains 16 residues. CDR3 coding DNA: TGTGCCAGCAGTGAATTCCCGGCAGGCAGCAATCAGCCCCAGCATTTT. It codes for CASSEFPAGSNQPQHF.

The J gene is TRBJ2-7, the V gene TRBV27; D is perhaps TRBD1 (6 bases). With 3 bases removed from V and 3 bases from J, the gap between germline ends came to 9 bases. The CDR3 spans 13 residues. Germline CDR1 and CDR2: MNHEY and SMNVEV (reference sequence). The DNA of the CDR3 is TGTGCCAGCAGTTTTAGCAGGGGCTACGAGCAGTACTTC. Translating it yields CASSFSRGYEQYF.

This rearrangement joins TRBV12-5 to TRBJ1-1, with 8 bases aligning to TRBD1. Germline lookup yields CDR1 LGHNT and CDR2 FRNRAP. This CDR3 is 15 amino acids long. V lost 5 bases and J lost 5; bases outside the gene matches: 10. DNA for the CDR3: TGTGCTAGTGGTCCGCGAACAGGGGGAGGGACTGAAGCTTTCTTT. Translation gives CASGPRTGGGTEAFF.

The chain has TRBV10-3 and TRBJ2-1; 12 bases are shared with TRBD2. Germline lookup yields CDR1 ENHRY and CDR2 SYGVKD. With V trimmed by 2 bases and J by 10 bases, 3 bases remained unmatched. This CDR3 has 14 amino acids. CDR3 in amino acids: CAISESTSGGEQFF. In DNA form, the CDR3 reads TGTGCCATCAGTGAGAGCACTAGCGGGGGGGAGCAGTTCTTC.

The rearrangement joins TRBV19 to TRBJ1-1, with D unresolved. Germline lookup yields CDR1 LNHDA and CDR2 SQIVND (reference sequence). V lost 5 bases and J lost 1, with 8 bases in between. The CDR3 extends over 13 amino acids. The CDR3 spells CASSLQRNTEAFF. In DNA, the CDR3 is TGTGCCAGTAGTCTACAGAGGAACACTGAAGCTTTCTTT.

The gene calls are TRBV11-2 and TRBJ1-1; no firm D call. CDR3 size: 14 residues. The germline V gene encodes CDR1 SGHAT and CDR2 FQNNGV. V was shortened by 4 bases and J by 1 base, with 10 bases between the two germline ends. CDR3 protein: CASSWAGGNTEAFF. In nucleotides, the CDR3 is TGTGCCAGCAGCTGGGCGGGAGGGAACACTGAAGCTTTCTTT.

The chain couples TRBV2 to TRBJ1-2; 7 nucleotides match TRBD1. This CDR3 is built from 13 residues. CDR1 and CDR2 from the germline V gene are SNHLY and FYNNEI. The junction had 8 bases not matched to a gene; V was cut back by 7 bases and J by 6 bases. CDR3 residues: CASNEGQTDGYTF. Written as DNA, the CDR3 is TGTGCCAGCAATGAGGGACAGACGGATGGCTACACCTTC.

V gene TRBV6-4 combines with J gene TRBJ1-1; D call uncertain. From germline, CDR1 is MRHNA and CDR2 SNTAGT. CDR3 size: 14 residues. The V end lost 3 bases, the J end lost 8 bases, and 16 bases lay between the germline ends. CDR3 region: CASSEGLEGSEAFF. The CDR3 region has the DNA TGTGCCAGCAGTGAGGGCTTGGAGGGATCCGAAGCTTTCTTT.

As for this clone: A single base separates this from a much larger clone, so it may be a read error. The CDR3 DNA is TGTGCCGGTAGTATAGGACTAGCGGGGGATAATGAGCAGTTCTTC. This gives the protein CAGSIGLAGDNEQFF. The chain joins TRBV19 to TRBJ2-1; 13 bases map to TRBD2. From germline, CDR1 is LNHDA and CDR2 SQIVND (reference sequence). This CDR3 region has 15 residues.

CDR3 sequence: CASSETGRGSGANVLTF. The CDR3 nucleotides read TGTGCCAGCAGCGAGACAGGGAGAGGCTCTGGGGCCAACGTCCTGACTTTC. The chain recombines TRBV7-3 with TRBJ2-6, with TRBD1 matching over 7 bases. Germline-derived CDR1 and CDR2 are SGHTA and FQGTGA. This CDR3 has 17 residues. J lost 0 bases, V lost 5 bases, and 7 bases had no gene match. The complete variable domain, with remaining parts taken from reference TRBV7-3 and TRBJ2-6, reads GAGVSQTPSNKVTEKGKYVELRCDPISGHTALYWYRQSLGQGPEFLIYFQGTGAADDSGLPNDRFFAVRPEGSVSTLKIQRTERGDSAVYLCASSETGRGSGANVLTFGAGSRLTVL.

This clone was observed a handful of times. The genes are TRBV14 and TRBJ1-2; D unresolved. CDR3 length: 12 residues. The V gene lost 2 bases and the J gene lost 3 bases, with 4 bases spanning the gap. CDR1 and CDR2 from the germline V gene are SGHDN and FVKESK. This CDR3 is CASSQTYYGYTF. DNA of the CDR3: TGTGCCAGCAGCCAAACTTACTATGGCTACACCTTC.

The V and J genes are TRBV7-2 and TRBJ2-7, with 8 positions matching TRBD2. CDR3 length: 14 amino acids. Germline values: CDR1 SGHTA, CDR2 FQGNSA. The J segment lost 3 bases and the V segment lost 4 bases, leaving 5 bases of the junction unmatched. CDR3 protein: CASSWESGGYEQYF. CDR3 nucleotide sequence: TGTGCCAGCAGCTGGGAGAGCGGGGGCTACGAGCAGTACTTC.

The chain couples TRBV7-2 to TRBJ1-2, with TRBD1 as a possible D gene (5 bases). Germline V gene lookup returns CDR1 SGHTA and CDR2 FQGNSA. The CDR3 extends over 14 amino acids. V lost 6 bases and J 4 bases, leaving 15 bases between the germline ends. In DNA form, the CDR3 reads TGTGCCAGCAGGCCGGAGGGACGGCTCTATGGCTACACCTTC. As protein: CASRPEGRLYGYTF.

This chain uses TRBV29-1 with TRBJ1-2; D ambiguous. The CDR3 length is 11 residues. The V and J ends lost 0 bases and 4 bases respectively, with 3 bases between them. Per the germline V gene, CDR1 is SQVTM and CDR2 is ANQGSEA. CDR3 nucleotide sequence: TGCAGCGTTGAAGATCTCTATGGCTACACCTTC. Translated: CSVEDLYGYTF.